These T cell receptor beta chains were read from a single sample in a study of siplizumab effects on memory and regulatory T cells. Sequenced by immunoSEQ multiplex PCR; TCRdb stores in-frame clones only, minus some. Counted here are some 65,000 clones, about 90% occurring once; the ten biggest clones make up 1.7%. Sequencing was carried out using Tregs sorted from blood. The receptors shown here come from a human donor in good health. CDR3s include the opening cysteine and the closing phenylalanine or tryptophan. A D gene is named only where the DNA matches it firmly. Clone size is not always given. Where it is, it says once, few, many or a class for expanded clones.

>once|TRBV2|14|-|TRBJ2-5
CASSFIVKWETQYF
TGTGCCAGCAGTTTTATTGTAAAGTGGGAGACCCAGTACTTC
>-|TRBV19|20|TRBD2|TRBJ2-1
CASSSQKGLAGGASYNEQFF
TGTGCCAGTAGTTCACAAAAGGGACTAGCGGGAGGGGCATCCTACAATGAGCAGTTCTTC
>-|TRBV19|14|TRBD1|TRBJ1-1
CASSLTGSGAEAFF
TGTGCCAGTAGCCTGACAGGGAGTGGGGCTGAAGCTTTCTTT
>once|TRBV19|14|TRBD2|TRBJ2-7
CASSLGLAAYEQYF
TGTGCCAGCAGCCTAGGACTAGCGGCCTACGAGCAGTACTTC
>-|TRBV19|15|-|TRBJ1-3
CASSMTGAPGNTIYF
TGTGCCAGTAGTATGACGGGGGCTCCTGGAAACACCATATATTTT
>-|TRBV5-1|14|-|TRBJ2-7
CASSLRLDSYEQYF
TGCGCCAGCAGCTTGAGACTCGACTCCTACGAGCAGTACTTC
>-|TRBV5-6|13|-|TRBJ2-5
CASSLRRIETQYF
TGTGCCAGCAGCTTGCGCAGGATAGAGACCCAGTACTTC
>-|TRBV19|15|-|TRBJ2-1
CASSIRISSYNEQFF
TGTGCCAGTAGTATCAGAATAAGCTCCTACAATGAGCAGTTCTTC
>-|TRBV19|13|TRBD2|TRBJ2-5
CASSWRESETQYF
TGTGCCAGTAGTTGGCGGGAGAGTGAGACCCAGTACTTC
>-|TRBV6-5|13|-|TRBJ2-5
CASSLNQKWTQYF
TGTGCCAGCAGTCTAAACCAAAAGTGGACCCAGTACTTC
>-|TRBV28|14|-|TRBJ1-2
CASSFHGVGYGYTF
TGTGCCAGCAGTTTCCACGGTGTGGGGTATGGCTACACCTTC
>-|TRBV6-6|12|-|TRBJ2-1
CASGAAYNEQFF
TGTGCCAGCGGAGCGGCCTACAATGAGCAGTTCTTC
>-|TRBV7-8|14|TRBD2|TRBJ2-1
CASSRGTTYNEQFF
TGTGCCAGCAGCCGAGGGACTACCTACAATGAGCAGTTCTTC
>-|TRBV30|16|TRBD2|TRBJ2-3
CAWSVIVGLGGDTQYF
TGTGCCTGGAGTGTAATCGTGGGACTAGGGGGGGATACGCAGTATTTT
>-|TRBV4-2|14|TRBD1|TRBJ2-4
CASSQETGANIQYF
TGTGCCAGCAGCCAAGAGACAGGGGCGAACATTCAGTACTTC
>-|TRBV5-1|14|-|TRBJ1-2
CASSGFRGNYGYTF
TGCGCCAGCAGCGGGTTCAGGGGAAATTATGGCTACACCTTC
>once|TRBV2|15|-|TRBJ2-2
CASRQLVANTGELFF
TGTGCCAGCAGGCAGCTAGTCGCGAACACCGGGGAGCTGTTTTTT
>-|TRBV6-6|11|-|TRBJ1-3
CASTSGNTIYF
TGTGCCAGCACCTCTGGAAACACCATATATTTT
>few|TRBV9|12|-|TRBJ2-5
CASSVQHGIQYF
TGTGCCAGCAGCGTTCAACACGGAATCCAGTACTTC
>-|TRBV6-1|13|-|TRBJ1-3
CASRADSGNTIYF
TGTGCCAGCAGGGCCGACTCTGGAAACACCATATATTTT
>-|TRBV7-9|15|-|TRBJ1-3
CASSLKGDSGNTIYF
TGTGCCAGCAGCTTAAAGGGGGATTCTGGAAACACCATATATTTT
>-|TRBV7-6|16|TRBD2|TRBJ2-2
CASSRLAGGLPGELFF
TGTGCCAGCAGCAGACTAGCGGGAGGGCTCCCCGGGGAGCTGTTTTTT
>-|TRBV9|16|TRBD2|TRBJ2-7
CASSVARLAGGNEQYF
TGTGCCAGCAGCGTAGCCCGACTAGCGGGAGGCAACGAGCAGTACTTC
>-|TRBV10-3|14|-|TRBJ1-2
CAISRDTVNYGYTF
TGTGCCATCAGCCGGGACACCGTTAACTATGGCTACACCTTC
>-|TRBV11-2|11|-|TRBJ2-7
CASSLLYEQYF
TGTGCCAGCAGCTTACTGTACGAGCAGTACTTC
>-|TRBV6-5|16|-|TRBJ1-4
CASSYLGRATNEKLFF
TGTGCCAGCAGTTACCTAGGACGAGCAACTAATGAAAAACTGTTTTTT
>-|TRBV30|14|-|TRBJ1-5
CAWSPGQIWEPQHF
TGTGCCTGGAGTCCGGGCCAGATATGGGAGCCCCAGCATTTT
>-|TRBV19|15|TRBD2|TRBJ2-1
CASSIGLAGYNEQFF
TGTGCCAGTAGTATCGGGCTAGCGGGGTACAATGAGCAGTTCTTC
>few|TRBV9|13|-|TRBJ2-1
CASSRLSSNEQFF
TGTGCCAGCAGCAGGTTGTCTAGTAATGAGCAGTTCTTC
>-|TRBV30|16|TRBD1|TRBJ1-4
CAWSSGTGVPNEKLFF
TGTGCCTGGAGCTCCGGGACAGGGGTCCCTAATGAAAAACTGTTTTTT
>-|TRBV29-1|14|TRBD1|TRBJ1-1
CSVKRGLENTEAFF
TGCAGCGTTAAGAGGGGGCTGGAGAACACTGAAGCTTTCTTT
>-|TRBV5-1|17|TRBD2|TRBJ2-5
CASSYNSGTSGQETQYF
TGCGCCAGCAGCTACAACTCCGGGACTAGCGGCCAAGAGACCCAGTACTTC
>-|TRBV30|13|-|TRBJ1-2
CAWNRFYEDGYTF
TGTGCCTGGAACCGTTTTTATGAGGATGGCTACACCTTC
>-|TRBV29-1|14|TRBD1|TRBJ2-5
CSVERQGIGETQYF
TGCAGCGTTGAACGACAGGGTATCGGGGAGACCCAGTACTTC
>-|TRBV5-1|14|TRBD2|TRBJ2-1
CASSQRTSLNEQFF
TGCGCCAGCAGCCAAAGGACTAGCTTGAATGAGCAGTTCTTC
>-|TRBV4-1|18|-|TRBJ1-4
CASSHVGFSGSSNEKLFF
TGCGCCAGCAGCCACGTCGGGTTCTCGGGTTCATCTAATGAAAAACTGTTTTTT
>few|TRBV7-3|12|-|TRBJ2-2
CASSLKYGELFF
TGTGCCAGCAGCTTAAAATACGGGGAGCTGTTTTTT
>-|TRBV18|11|-|TRBJ2-7
CASSQDYEQYF
TGTGCCAGCTCCCAAGACTACGAGCAGTACTTC
>-|TRBV15|16|-|TRBJ1-3
CATSRDAGRYGNTIYF
TGTGCCACCAGCAGAGATGCAGGGAGGTATGGAAACACCATATATTTT
>-|TRBV10-2|13|-|TRBJ2-7
CASSEVATGEQYF
TGCGCCAGCAGTGAGGTTGCAACAGGCGAGCAGTACTTC
>few|TRBV6-6|12|-|TRBJ1-1
CASSYLGGPAFF
TGTGCCAGCAGTTACCTTGGGGGACCGGCTTTCTTT
>-|TRBV4-1|16|TRBD1|TRBJ2-7
CASSQVHRGLSYEQYF
TGCGCCAGCAGCCAAGTTCACAGGGGGCTTTCCTACGAGCAGTACTTC
>once|TRBV28|13|-|TRBJ2-3
CATRDSGTDTQYF
TGTGCCACACGGGACTCCGGCACAGATACGCAGTATTTT
>-|TRBV7-3|13|-|TRBJ1-4
CASSLGPTEKLFF
TGTGCCAGCAGCTTGGGTCCCACGGAAAAACTGTTTTTT
>-|TRBV23-1|14|TRBD2|TRBJ2-7
CASSPPGGRYEQYF
TGCGCCAGCAGCCCCCCGGGGGGTCGCTACGAGCAGTACTTC
>few|TRBV6-6|13|TRBD1|TRBJ2-7
CASIRTGEYEQYF
TGTGCCAGCATCCGGACAGGGGAGTACGAGCAGTACTTC
>-|TRBV5-1|13|TRBD2|TRBJ2-1
CASSSQREGGQFF
TGCGCCAGCAGCTCTCAGCGGGAGGGCGGACAGTTCTTC